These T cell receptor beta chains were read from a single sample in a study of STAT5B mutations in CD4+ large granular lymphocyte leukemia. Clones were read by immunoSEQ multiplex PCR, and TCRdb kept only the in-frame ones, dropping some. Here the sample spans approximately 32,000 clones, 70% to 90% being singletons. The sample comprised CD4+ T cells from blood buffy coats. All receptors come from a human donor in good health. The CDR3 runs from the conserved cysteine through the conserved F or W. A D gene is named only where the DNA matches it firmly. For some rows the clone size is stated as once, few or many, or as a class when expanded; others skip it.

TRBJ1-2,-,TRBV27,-,CASSLRGAPGYTF,TGTGCCAGCAGTTTACGGGGGGCGCCCGGCTACACCTTC
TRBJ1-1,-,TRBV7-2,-,CASSLVTANTEAFF,TGTGCCAGCAGCTTAGTCACGGCGAACACTGAAGCTTTCTTT
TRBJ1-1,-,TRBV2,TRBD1,CVRIPGQGSEAFF,TGTGTAAGAATCCCGGGACAGGGGAGTGAAGCTTTCTTT
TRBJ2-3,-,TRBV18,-,CASSPSRGTDTQYF,TGTGCCAGCTCACCATCCCGGGGCACAGATACGCAGTATTTT
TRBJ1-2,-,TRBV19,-,CASTPSSGANYGYTF,TGTGCCAGTACCCCTTCCTCGGGAGCTAACTATGGCTACACCTTC
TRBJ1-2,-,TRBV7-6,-,CASSREEKGLSGYTF,TGTGCCAGCAGCAGAGAAGAGAAGGGGCTGTCTGGCTACACCTTC
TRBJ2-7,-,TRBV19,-,CATRGGGYEQYF,TGTGCCACCAGGGGGGGCGGCTACGAGCAGTACTTC
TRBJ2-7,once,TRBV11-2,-,CASSRPGQSYEQYF,TGTGCCAGCAGCCGTCCTGGACAGAGCTACGAGCAGTACTTC
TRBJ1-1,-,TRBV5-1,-,CASSFAYMNTEAFF,TGCGCCAGCAGCTTTGCCTATATGAACACTGAAGCTTTCTTT
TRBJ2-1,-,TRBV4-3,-,CASSQDAHGDRQFF,TGCGCCAGCAGCCAAGATGCCCACGGAGACAGACAGTTCTTC
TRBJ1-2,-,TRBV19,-,CASSPSPGRNYGYTF,TGTGCCAGTAGCCCGTCCCCGGGGAGAAACTATGGCTACACCTTC
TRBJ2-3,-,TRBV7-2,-,CASSQTGADTQYF,TGTGCCAGCAGCCAGACGGGAGCAGATACGCAGTATTTT
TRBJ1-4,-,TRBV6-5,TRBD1,CASSGDRGGVLFF,TGTGCCAGCAGCGGGGACAGGGGAGGTGTCTTGTTTTTT
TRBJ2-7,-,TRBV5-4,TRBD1,CASSLKGALYEQYF,TGTGCCAGCAGCTTAAAGGGGGCCCTCTACGAGCAGTACTTC
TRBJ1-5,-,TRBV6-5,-,CASSYGVDQPQHF,TGTGCCAGCAGTTACGGCGTGGATCAGCCCCAGCATTTT
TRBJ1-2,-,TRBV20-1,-,CSISGTHGYTF,TGCAGCATCTCCGGGACTCATGGCTACACCTTC
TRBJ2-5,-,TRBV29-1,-,CSATVGGQYF,TGCAGCGCCACGGTTGGGGGCCAGTACTTC
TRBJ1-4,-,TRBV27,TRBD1,CASSSFLRQGRKEKLFF,TGTGCCAGCAGTTCCTTTCTTCGACAGGGGAGAAAAGAAAAACTGTTTTTT
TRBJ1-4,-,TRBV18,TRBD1,CASSPIGTGPEELFF,TGTGCCAGCTCACCGATTGGGACAGGGCCCGAGGAACTGTTTTTT